The sample holds one count of the clone carrying this T cell receptor beta chain. The sample comes from a study of blood T cell repertoires in COVID-19. About the research overall: Sites across the United States, Italy and Spain contributed samples from acute and convalescent COVID-19.

In assigning cohorts, the study relied on participant-reported clinical history. The repertoire was sequenced with immunoSEQ multiplex PCR; TCRdb's copy has only in-frame clones and lacks some. The sample lists 110,000 to 150,000 clones, about 82% occurring once. This CDR3 has 13 amino acids. V was shortened by 1 base and J by 3 bases, with 8 bases between the two germline ends. Germline CDR1 and CDR2: SGHRS and YFSETQ. The source is a woman aged 40 to 49 who had recovered from COVID-19. V gene TRBV5-1 combines with J gene TRBJ2-7, with D possibly being TRBD1 (6 bases). Source material: PBMCs or T cells enriched from blood (not recorded which). The CDR3, as DNA: TGCGCCAGCAGCTTGCAGGGGCACTACGAGCAGTACTTC. Amino acids: CASSLQGHYEQYF.